This T cell receptor (beta chain) is from a study of cytomegalovirus exposure and HLA in healthy donors. In the case of this clone: Antigen unknown.

Study-level findings and limits: When the data were analyzed later, several of the most significant clusters appeared to be linked to common viral pathogens.

Primers: 60 Vbeta forward and 13 Jbeta reverse. Sequencing was performed with immunoSEQ multiplex PCR; in TCRdb, only in-frame clones are kept and a portion is missing. Seen here are around 130,000 clones, over 75% observed once, and the top ten hold approximately 1.5%. The sample consisted of PBMCs. The source is a woman aged 18 to 35 in good health and CMV-seronegative.

CDR3: CAISSSGQETQYF. The CDR3, as DNA: TGTGCCATCAGTTCTAGCGGGCAAGAGACCCAGTACTTC. V is TRBV10-3 and J is TRBJ2-5; 8 bases fit TRBD2. V was clipped by 5 bases and J by 2 bases; unmatched bases: 1. The CDR3 extends over 13 amino acids. Germline V gives CDR1 ENHRY, CDR2 SYGVKD.